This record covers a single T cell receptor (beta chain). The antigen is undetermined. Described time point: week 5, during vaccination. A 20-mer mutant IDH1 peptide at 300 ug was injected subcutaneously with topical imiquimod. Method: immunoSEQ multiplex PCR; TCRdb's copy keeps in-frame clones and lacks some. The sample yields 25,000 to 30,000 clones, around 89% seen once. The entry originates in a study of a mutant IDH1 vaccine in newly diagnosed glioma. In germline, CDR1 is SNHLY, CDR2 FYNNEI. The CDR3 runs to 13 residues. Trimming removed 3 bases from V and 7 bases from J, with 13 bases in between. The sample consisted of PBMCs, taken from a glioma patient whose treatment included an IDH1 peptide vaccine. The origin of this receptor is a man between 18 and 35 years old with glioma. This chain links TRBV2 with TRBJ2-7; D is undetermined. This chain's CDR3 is CASSENGLTEQYF. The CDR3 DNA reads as TGTGCCAGCAGTGAGAATGGGCTTACGGAGCAGTACTTC.